This T cell receptor beta chain was found in a study of beta chain features in type 1 diabetes. Findings and caveats of the study: Type 1 diabetes patients had moderately but significantly shorter TCRB CDR3s in all four CD4+ subsets. Unsettled here was the matter of whether HLA type influences TCRB rearrangement.

Turning to this clone: The antigen remains unidentified.

Trimming cost V 0 bases and J 0 bases, with 6 bases left between them. This CDR3 contains 15 residues. Germline CDR1 SGHNT, CDR2 YYREEE (reference sequence). Every bit of the isolated RNA underwent reverse transcription, so sequencing read expressed TCRB transcripts. Clones were read by immunoSEQ multiplex PCR, and TCRdb kept only the in-frame ones, dropping some. The repertoire has about 280,000 clones, approximately 15% of them found once; the top ten carry 0.015% to 0.019%. The sequenced sample was naive CD4+ T cells from blood. The V and J genes are TRBV5-4 and TRBJ2-2, with a tentative D call TRBD1 (5 bases). The sequence derives from a man between 18 and 35 years old with type 1 diabetes. CDR3 amino acids: CASSLGQSNTGELFF. Written as DNA, the CDR3 is TGTGCCAGCAGCTTGGGACAGTCGAACACCGGGGAGCTGTTTTTT.